A selection of T cell receptor beta chains follows, all from one sample in a study of T cell responses to AZD1222 COVID-19 vaccine. TCRdb's copy holds only in-frame clones and misses some; the assay was immunoSEQ multiplex PCR. The profile shows around 78,000 clones, about 84% of them singletons. The sequenced sample was peripheral blood, obtained on day 0 of AZD1222 vaccination. The source is an adult in good health. Each CDR3 is given without its conserved first and last residue.

cdr3_aa	v_call	j_call
ASSLEGGRHNEQF	TRBV5-8	TRBJ2-1
ASSLQRDTEAF	TRBV7-9	TRBJ1-1
ASSFSTDTQY	TRBV11-2	TRBJ2-3
ASSQQTGSGNTIY	TRBV4-3	TRBJ1-3
ASSVAAGAGKNTEAF	TRBV9	TRBJ1-1
ASSKGNRADGYT	TRBV21-1	TRBJ1-2
ASSYKRVLYSNQPQH	TRBV6-2/TRBV6-3	TRBJ1-5
ASSPGVASGELF	TRBV5-4	TRBJ2-2
ASSSDPRDQETQY	TRBV5-4	TRBJ2-5
ASSYLGPSYEQY	TRBV6-2/TRBV6-3	TRBJ2-7
ASSSPWRETEAF	TRBV19	TRBJ1-1
ASSSSGPLH	TRBV7-2	TRBJ1-6
ASSSRHRTNEKLF	TRBV6-5	TRBJ1-4
ASSQDGYPNQPQH	TRBV3-1/TRBV3-2	TRBJ1-5
ASRQGGGSGNSYEQY	TRBV19	TRBJ2-7
ASRQTDRSEKLF	TRBV5-1	TRBJ1-4
ASSFQQTNTGELF	TRBV5-8	TRBJ2-2
ASSYGGSNTGELF	TRBV6-5	TRBJ2-2
ASSYSLDYQQF	TRBV6-5	TRBJ2-1
ASSLSAGRRSRSETQY	TRBV11-2	TRBJ2-5
ASSFGGGYEQY	TRBV7-2	TRBJ2-7
ASSPGTANTGELF	TRBV5-1	TRBJ2-2
ASSPGGGGRNEAF	TRBV5-6	TRBJ1-1
ASSPAGGIEQY	TRBV18	TRBJ2-7
ASSYGGVQETQY	TRBV6-5	TRBJ2-5
ASSDPWDKWAF	TRBV10-1	TRBJ1-1
ASSLVSVTDTQY	TRBV7-2	TRBJ2-3